The sequence of this T cell receptor beta chain was determined in a study of T-cell memory formation after mild COVID-19 (dated by TCRdb to the early 2020s). For the study in its entirety: TCR sequence clusters from the two donors were largely donor specific. Longitudinal TCRalpha and TCRbeta repertoire sequencing tracked T-cell clones expanding and contracting after mild COVID-19 in a couple of donors. Two young, previously healthy adult volunteers, one female and one male, were included in the cohort.

Taken from the germline V gene, the CDR1 and CDR2 loops are SGHTA and FQGNSA. The CDR3 starts with the cysteine, ends with the phenylalanine, and has 16 residues. CDR3 DNA is the only sequence kept; it has 48 bases, read in frame from the first base. A distance of 10 bases separates the germline ends of V and J, which lose 1 base and 0 bases respectively. Sequencing was performed on an Illumina NovaSeq 6000. TCRalpha and TCRbeta cDNA libraries were built by 5'RACE with constant-segment primers, adding sample barcodes and unique molecular identifiers. Trizol reagent was used to extract RNA from every sample. Library amplification was performed in two PCR steps, and a second sample barcode and Illumina TruSeq adapters were introduced in the second step. Sequencing of the libraries was done on an Illumina NovaSeq, producing 2 x 150 bp paired-end reads. Processing in the source paper ran as follows. Demultiplexing of reads and collapsing into UMI-guided consensus sequences were performed with migec v1.2.7. Using mixcr v2.1.11, UMI consensuses were aligned to TRA and TRB V and J templates and then assembled into clonotypes. Expanded or contracted clonotypes were those called significant by both edgeR and NoisET, with noise models trained on biological replicates. For edgeR calls, the cutoffs were a false discovery rate-adjusted p below 0.01 and a log2 fold-change threshold of 1. As an exploratory analysis of dynamics, PCA with hierarchical clustering was applied to max-normalized trajectories of the 1000 most abundant clonotypes. Separately sequenced CD4+ and CD8+ repertoires were used to assign a CD4 or CD8 phenotype to each responding clone. TCRdb trimmed public reads at Q25 via fastp, called clones via MiXCR and kept in-frame beta chains. CDR3 protein duplicates are merged, each entry listing the most common genes and DNA. TCRdb's processing, not the study's, gives the V and J calls here. Recorded for this sample are approximately 560,000 distinct CDR3 sequences; 15% to 20% of them occurred a single time. The ten largest account for approximately 8.1% of the sample.

Ficoll-Paque density gradient centrifugation was used to isolate PBMCs. Here is what the overall study found, with its caveats: Clones that contracted from day 15 to 85 showed balanced CD4/CD8 phenotypes, whereas a second wave of clones that expanded from day 15 to 37 leaned towards CD4+. Contracting CD4+ clones appeared mostly in the CM and EM memory subsets, whereas CD8+ clones were enriched in EMRA. Some responding clones were detected in pre-infection memory, suggesting pre-existing cross-reactive memory T cells joined the SARS-CoV-2 response. SARS-CoV-2 specificity was not confirmed for the second-wave clones peaking on day 37. The study covered only a couple of mild cases, and larger cohorts including severe cases with pre-infection samples were considered necessary.

This clonotype was recorded a few times. The target of this receptor is not known. No much larger clonotype is one base removed from it; base qualities were not supplied. The specimen sequenced was PBMCs or a T cell subset sorted from them (not recorded which). The sequence derives from an adult woman who had mild COVID-19 (a few samples of this study predate the infection). The sample titles of this study are shuffled in the database, so cell type and time point are left out; the donor was told from shared clones. Recombination linked TRBV7-2 to TRBJ2-1; no D segment can be confidently identified. The sequenced DNA: TGTGCCAGCAGCTTAGGGCAGGCCAGCTCCTACAATGAGCAGTTCTTC. Its protein reads: CASSLGQASSYNEQFF. Supplemented by the reference TRBV7-2 and TRBJ2-1 proteins around the CDR3, the complete variable domain is GAGVSQSPSNKVTEKGKDVELRCDPISGHTALYWYRQSLGQGLEFLIYFQGNSAPDKSGLPSDRFSAERTGGSVSTLTIQRTQQEDSAVYLCASSLGQASSYNEQFFGPGTRLTVL.